These 28 T cell receptor beta chains share one sample of origin, sequenced in a study of blood T cell repertoires in COVID-19. The data were produced by immunoSEQ multiplex PCR, yet TCRdb's version contains in-frame clones alone and is incomplete. The sample consists of some 190,000 clones, around three quarters of them appearing once. What was sequenced was PBMCs or T cells enriched from blood (not recorded which). The receptors stem from a woman between 45 and 65 years old with acute COVID-19.

The chain carries TRBV19 and TRBJ1-2, with D possibly being TRBD1 (5 bases). Germline values: CDR1 LNHDA, CDR2 SQIVND (reference sequence). The CDR3 totals 14 residues. V lost 5 bases and J lost 2, with 12 bases in between. CDR3 coding DNA: TGTGCCAGTAGTTATCCAGGGTCAAACTATGGCTACACCTTC. This codes for CASSYPGSNYGYTF. Full variable domain (rest looked up from reference TRBV19 and TRBJ1-2): DGGITQSPKYLFRKEGQNVTLSCEQNLNHDAMYWYRQDPGQGLRLIYYSQIVNDFQKGDIAEGYSVSREKKESFPLTVTSAQKNPTAFYLCASSYPGSNYGYTFGSGTRLTVV.

The gene calls are TRBV28 and TRBJ2-7; 11 bases line up with TRBD1. The J segment lost 4 bases and the V segment lost 2 bases, leaving 4 bases of the junction unmatched. Germline CDR1 reads MDHEN; CDR2 reads SYDVKM. CDR3 length: 15 residues. The CDR3 loop is CASSLGGTGGYEQYV. CDR3 nucleotides: TGTGCCAGCAGTTTAGGGGGGACAGGGGGGTACGAGCAGTACGTC.

This clone was counted between two and nine times. This chain joins TRBV7-9 and TRBJ1-4; 10 bases map to TRBD1. Germline CDR1 reads SEHNR; CDR2 reads FQNEAQ (reference sequence). The CDR3 runs 14 residues. The V segment lost 4 bases and the J segment 8 bases; nucleotides outside the gene matches: 4. The CDR3 DNA reads TGTGCCAGCAGCTCCGACAGGGGGCGGGAAAAACTGTTTTTT. This sequence encodes CASSSDRGREKLFF.

V gene TRBV3-1 (or the pseudogene TRBV3-2) combines with J gene TRBJ2-1; D possibly corresponds to TRBD2 (5 bases). This CDR3 region has 18 residues. V was cut by 0 bases and J by 4 bases, with 19 bases left in between. The germline CDR1 and CDR2 sequences are LGHDT and YNNKEL (reference sequence). This CDR3 reads CASSQDFSRGYRYNEQFF. The CDR3 DNA follows: TGTGCCAGCAGCCAAGATTTTTCCCGGGGTTACCGTTACAATGAGCAGTTCTTC.

This chain links TRBV7-2 with TRBJ1-5; 8 bases agree with TRBD1. The V segment lost 3 bases and the J segment 2 bases; nucleotides outside the gene matches: 6. Germline V lookup: CDR1 SGHTA, CDR2 FQGNSA. This CDR3 spans 16 amino acids. In nucleotides, the CDR3 is TGTGCCAGCAGCTTGATGCCGACAGGGGGCAATCAGCCCCAGCATTTT. As protein: CASSLMPTGGNQPQHF. Combining the CDR3 with reference TRBV7-2 and TRBJ1-5 gives the whole variable domain GAGVSQSPSNKVTEKGKDVELRCDPISGHTALYWYRQSLGQGLEFLIYFQGNSAPDKSGLPSDRFSAERTGGSVSTLTIQRTQQEDSAVYLCASSLMPTGGNQPQHFGDGTRLSIL.

V usage is TRBV30 and J usage is TRBJ2-5, with D tentatively TRBD2 (7 bases). The CDR3 is made up of 14 amino acids. Germline-derived CDR1 and CDR2 are GTSNPN and SVGIG (reference sequence). V lost 5 bases and J lost 4, with 17 bases in between. This CDR3 reads CAWGARGGGETQYF. CDR3 sequence (DNA): TGTGCCTGGGGTGCCAGGGGCGGGGGAGAGACCCAGTACTTC.

The genes are TRBV5-4 and TRBJ1-1; 9 positions agree with TRBD1. The CDR3 totals 15 residues. The germline V gene has CDR1 SGHNT and CDR2 YYREEE (reference sequence). Trimming at V came to 4 bases and at J to 1 base, leaving 5 bases not matched to a gene. CDR3 DNA: TGTGCCAGCAGCAGACCGGGACAGGGGAACACTGAAGCTTTCTTT. It codes for CASSRPGQGNTEAFF.

V gene TRBV15 combines with J gene TRBJ1-6, with D perhaps matching TRBD1 (6 bases). Trimming stripped 5 bases from V and 2 bases from J, with 16 bases between. The germline V gene has CDR1 LNHNV and CDR2 YYDKDF (reference sequence). The CDR3 loop spans 17 amino acids. CDR3 protein: CATSGPGESAYNSPLHF. The CDR3 nucleotides read TGTGCCACCAGCGGACCAGGGGAAAGCGCCTATAATTCACCCCTCCACTTT.

The chain employs TRBV2 and TRBJ2-3; TRBD1 matches at 7 bases. Germline V gene data show CDR1 as SNHLY and CDR2 as FYNNEI. V shed 6 bases and J 1 base; nucleotides not matched to a gene: 10. The CDR3 is made up of 16 amino acids. In DNA form, the CDR3 reads TGTGCCAGCAGAACCAACAGGGGAAGGGGCACAGATACGCAGTATTTT. Protein: CASRTNRGRGTDTQYF.

The rearrangement joins TRBV19 to TRBJ1-1; 9 bases align to TRBD1. This CDR3 contains 15 residues. Germline CDR1 is LNHDA and CDR2 is SQIVND (reference sequence). V shed 5 bases and J 7 bases; nucleotides not matched to a gene: 11. The CDR3 DNA is TGTGCCAGTAGTGCGAACCGGGACAGGGCTAGTGAAGCTTTCTTT. Translation gives CASSANRDRASEAFF.

The chain recombines TRBV7-9 with TRBJ1-1, with 10 nucleotides matching TRBD1. Unmatched junction bases numbered 8, after V lost 5 bases and J lost 5 bases. The CDR3 covers 15 residues. CDR1 is SEHNR, CDR2 FQNEAQ, per germline (reference sequence). CDR3 bases: TGTGCCAGCAGCCTCCCGACAGGGGGCGTAACTGAAGCTTTCTTT. Protein: CASSLPTGGVTEAFF.

This clone was detected only once. CDR3 loop: CATSDPSGENLKSQFF. CDR3 sequence (DNA): TGTGCCACCAGTGACCCTAGCGGGGAGAACCTAAAGTCACAGTTCTTC. This chain connects TRBV24-1 to TRBJ2-1, with 9 positions matching TRBD2. The length of the CDR3 is 16 residues. The germline CDR1 and CDR2 sequences are KGHDR and SFDVKD. Trimming cost V 4 bases and J 13 bases; bases outside gene matches: 16.

The rearrangement links TRBV27 to TRBJ1-4, with 7 nucleotides matching TRBD1. CDR3 size: 14 residues. Germline V CDR1 and CDR2: MNHEY, SMNVEV (reference sequence). The J segment lost 3 bases and the V segment lost 6 bases, leaving 4 bases of the junction unmatched. The CDR3 DNA is TGTGCCAGCAGGGGGACAGCGGCTAATGAAAAACTGTTTTTT. Translating gives CASRGTAANEKLFF.

This clone appeared a few times. This sequence joins TRBV28 and TRBJ2-3, with 8 bases lining up with TRBD2. The germline gives CDR1 MDHEN, CDR2 SYDVKM. V shed 6 bases, J shed 0 bases, and the junction held 5 bases outside the gene matches. CDR3 length: 15 amino acids. The CDR3 reads CASSTSGLSTDTQYF. Here the CDR3 DNA reads TGTGCCAGCAGCACTAGCGGACTTAGCACAGATACGCAGTATTTT.

The genes are TRBV9 and TRBJ2-3, with D hard to call. Germline V CDR1 and CDR2: SGDLS, YYNGEE. This CDR3 region has 15 residues. Trimming left V 2 bases short and J 0 bases short, with 10 bases between. The CDR3 is CASSVSGYSTDTQYF. In nucleotides, the CDR3 is TGTGCCAGCAGCGTGTCCGGGTATAGCACAGATACGCAGTATTTT.

V usage is TRBV11-3 and J usage is TRBJ2-1; 11 nucleotides line up with TRBD2. V lost 1 base to trimming and J lost 9 bases; unmatched junction nucleotides: 5. Germline V lookup: CDR1 SGHNT, CDR2 YENEEA. This CDR3 is 15 amino acids long. Here the CDR3 DNA reads TGTGCCAGCAGCTTAGCCGGGACTAGCGGCGTTGAGCAGTTCTTC. Amino acid sequence: CASSLAGTSGVEQFF.

The chain uses TRBV5-1 and TRBJ2-5, with D possibly being TRBD1 (5 bases). The CDR3 is 13 amino acids. Trimming pared 4 bases from V and 7 bases from J, leaving 14 bases between. Germline V lookup: CDR1 SGHRS, CDR2 YFSETQ. In DNA, the CDR3 is TGCGCCAGCAGCCCTCGGGTGCAGGGGACCCAGTACTTC. Translation: CASSPRVQGTQYF.

This clone showed up just a few times. The rearrangement uses TRBV30 and TRBJ1-5; D perhaps matches TRBD1 (6 bases). The V gene lost 2 bases and the J gene lost 1 base, with 9 bases spanning the gap. CDR3 length equals 14 residues. Germline V gives CDR1 GTSNPN, CDR2 SVGIG (reference sequence). In nucleotides, the CDR3 is TGTGCCTGGAGTAGGGGGGGAAGCAATCAGCCCCAGCATTTT. Its protein is CAWSRGGSNQPQHF. Full variable domain (missing parts from reference TRBV30 and TRBJ1-5): SQTIHQWPATLVQPVGSPLSLECTVEGTSNPNLYWYRQAAGRGLQLLFYSVGIGQISSEVPQNLSASRPQDRQFILSSKKLLLSDSGFYLCAWSRGGSNQPQHFGDGTRLSIL.

The V and J genes are TRBV2 and TRBJ1-5, with TRBD1 identical over 7 bases. CDR1 is SNHLY and CDR2 is FYNNEI in the germline V gene. The CDR3 runs to 13 residues. Trimming cost V 7 bases and J 6 bases; bases outside gene matches: 6. The DNA for the CDR3 is TGTGCCAGCAAGTCAGGGGGTGGTCAGCCCCAGCATTTT. This encodes CASKSGGGQPQHF.

V gene TRBV7-8 combines with J gene TRBJ1-1, with TRBD1 identical over 8 bases. The CDR3 loop spans 17 amino acids. Unmatched junction bases numbered 16, after V lost 5 bases and J lost 5 bases. Germline lookup yields CDR1 SGHVS and CDR2 FQNEAQ. In DNA, the CDR3 is TGTGCCAGCAGCCATATCGGACAGGGCGCGGTCGGGACTGAAGCTTTCTTT. Translating it yields CASSHIGQGAVGTEAFF.

The V gene is TRBV4-1, the J gene TRBJ1-2; D is possibly TRBD1 (5 bases). The CDR3 is 15 residues long. CDR1 and CDR2 from the germline V gene are MGHRA and YSYEKL. Trimming took off 4 bases at V and 0 bases at J, with 12 bases between the two ends. The CDR3 DNA sequence: TGCGCCAGCAGCCGCGAACGACAGACTAACTATGGCTACACCTTC. Translated: CASSRERQTNYGYTF.

The chain has TRBV7-2 and TRBJ2-5, with 8 bases identical to TRBD1. This CDR3 has 16 residues. Germline V CDR1 and CDR2: SGHTA, FQGNSA. Germline trimming cut 0 bases from V and 5 bases from J; bases unmatched to any gene: 8. CDR3 amino acids: CASSLALQGAWETQYF. DNA for the CDR3: TGTGCCAGCAGCTTAGCCCTGCAGGGGGCCTGGGAGACCCAGTACTTC.

The chain links TRBV4-1 to TRBJ2-7, with 7 bases that match TRBD1. Germline CDR1 and CDR2: MGHRA and YSYEKL. Unmatched junction bases numbered 2, after V lost 0 bases and J lost 3 bases. This CDR3 comprises 14 residues. The CDR3 coding sequence is TGCGCCAGCAGCCAAGATAGGGACAGCTACGAGCAGTACGTC. Encoded protein: CASSQDRDSYEQYV.

The chain links TRBV29-1 to TRBJ1-1; 7 bases are shared with TRBD1. The J segment lost 5 bases and the V segment lost 4 bases, leaving 4 bases of the junction unmatched. The CDR3 runs to 12 residues. Germline V CDR1 and CDR2: SQVTM, ANQGSEA. CDR3 sequence (DNA): TGCAGCGTTGTTAGGGGGCTTACTGAAGCTTTCTTT. Residues: CSVVRGLTEAFF.

Details on this clone: At the DNA level, this CDR3 is encoded by other sequences in the same sample as well. The J gene is TRBJ1-5, the V gene TRBV10-3, with unresolved D. This CDR3 comprises 15 residues. The germline CDR1 and CDR2 sequences are ENHRY and SYGVKD. Trimming took 2 bases from V and 0 from J, leaving 8 bases between them. CDR3 DNA sequence: TGTGCCATCAGTGAGGGGAGAAATAGCAATCAGCCCCAGCATTTT. Its translation: CAISEGRNSNQPQHF.

V usage is TRBV3-1 (or the pseudogene TRBV3-2) and J usage is TRBJ2-3; tentative D call: TRBD1 (5 bases). Germline-derived CDR1 and CDR2 are LGHDT and YNNKEL (reference sequence). This CDR3 has 15 residues. Deletions cut 4 bases from V and 0 bases from J, with 11 bases between. The DNA of the CDR3 is TGTGCCAGCAGCCCGTGGGGCTCTAGCACAGATACGCAGTATTTT. It translates to CASSPWGSSTDTQYF.

The V call is TRBV5-1, the J call TRBJ2-5; the match to TRBD1 covers 8 bases. Germline lookup yields CDR1 SGHRS and CDR2 YFSETQ. The CDR3 totals 14 residues. Unmatched junction bases numbered 5, after V lost 3 bases and J lost 4 bases. CDR3 protein: CASSSGQGRETQYF. The CDR3 DNA follows: TGCGCCAGCAGCTCTGGACAGGGACGAGAGACCCAGTACTTC.

There are many counts of this clone. The CDR3 sequence is CASSSGISSNQPQHF. The CDR3 DNA is TGCGCCAGCAGCTCCGGGATTAGCAGCAATCAGCCCCAGCATTTT. The rearrangement links TRBV5-1 to TRBJ1-5, with D unresolved. This CDR3 contains 15 residues. Germline CDR1 reads SGHRS; CDR2 reads YFSETQ. Trimming took 3 bases from V and 1 from J, leaving 11 bases between them.